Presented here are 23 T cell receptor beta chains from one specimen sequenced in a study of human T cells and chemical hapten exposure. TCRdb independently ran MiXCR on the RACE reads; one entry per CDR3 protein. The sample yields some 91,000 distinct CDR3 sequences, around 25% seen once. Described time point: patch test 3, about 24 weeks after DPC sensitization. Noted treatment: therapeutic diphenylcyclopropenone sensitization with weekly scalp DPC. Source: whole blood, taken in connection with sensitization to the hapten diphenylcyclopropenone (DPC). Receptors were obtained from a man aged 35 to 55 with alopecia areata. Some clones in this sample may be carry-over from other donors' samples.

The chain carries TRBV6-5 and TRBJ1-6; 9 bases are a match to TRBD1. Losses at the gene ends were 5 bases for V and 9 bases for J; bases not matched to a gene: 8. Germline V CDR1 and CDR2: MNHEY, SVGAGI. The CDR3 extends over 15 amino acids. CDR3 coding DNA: TGTGCCAGCAGTGCCCCGGGACAGGGCGGTTCACCCCTCCACTTT. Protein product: CASSAPGQGGSPLHF.

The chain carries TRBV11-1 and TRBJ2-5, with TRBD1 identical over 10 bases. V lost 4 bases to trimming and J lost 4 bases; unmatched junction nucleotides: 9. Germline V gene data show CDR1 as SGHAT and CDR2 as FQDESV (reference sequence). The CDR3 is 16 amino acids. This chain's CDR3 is CASSSTDRGRGETQYF. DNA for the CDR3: TGTGCCAGCAGCTCGACCGACAGGGGGCGCGGAGAGACCCAGTACTTC.

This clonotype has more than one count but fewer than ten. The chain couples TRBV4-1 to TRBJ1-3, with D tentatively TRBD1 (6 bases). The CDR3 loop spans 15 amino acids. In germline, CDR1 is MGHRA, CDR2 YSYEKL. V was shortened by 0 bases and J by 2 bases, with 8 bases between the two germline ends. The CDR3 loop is CASSQDPGAGNTIYF. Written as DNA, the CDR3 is TGCGCCAGCAGCCAAGATCCAGGGGCTGGAAACACCATATATTTT.

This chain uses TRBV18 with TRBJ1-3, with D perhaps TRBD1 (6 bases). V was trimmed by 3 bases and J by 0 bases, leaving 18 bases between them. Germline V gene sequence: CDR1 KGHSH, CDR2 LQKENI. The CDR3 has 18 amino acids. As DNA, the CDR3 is TGTGCCAGCTCACCGACGCAAGGGGGTCTAAGCTCTGGAAACACCATATATTTT. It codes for CASSPTQGGLSSGNTIYF.

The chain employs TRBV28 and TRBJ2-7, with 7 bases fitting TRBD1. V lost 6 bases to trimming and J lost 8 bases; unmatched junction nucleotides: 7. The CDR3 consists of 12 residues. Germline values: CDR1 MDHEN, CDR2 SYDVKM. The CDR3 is CASSLGQPKQYF. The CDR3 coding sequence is TGTGCCAGCAGCCTGGGACAGCCTAAGCAGTACTTC.

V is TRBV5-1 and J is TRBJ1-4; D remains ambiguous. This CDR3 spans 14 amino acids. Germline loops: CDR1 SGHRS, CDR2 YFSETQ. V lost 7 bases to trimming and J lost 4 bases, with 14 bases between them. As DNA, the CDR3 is TGCGCCAGCCCGAGGTCCGGGCGTAATGAAAAACTGTTTTTT. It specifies CASPRSGRNEKLFF. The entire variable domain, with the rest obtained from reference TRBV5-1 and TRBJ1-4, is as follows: KAGVTQTPRYLIKTRGQQVTLSCSPISGHRSVSWYQQTPGQGLQFLFEYFSETQRNKGNFPGRFSGRQFSNSRSEMNVSTLELGDSALYLCASPRSGRNEKLFFGSGTQLSVL.

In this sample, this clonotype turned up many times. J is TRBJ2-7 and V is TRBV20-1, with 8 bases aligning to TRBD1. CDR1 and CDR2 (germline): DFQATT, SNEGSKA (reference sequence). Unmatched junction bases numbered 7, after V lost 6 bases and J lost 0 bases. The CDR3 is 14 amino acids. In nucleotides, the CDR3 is TGCAGTGCACCCGACAGGGGAAGCTCCTACGAGCAGTACTTC. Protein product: CSAPDRGSSYEQYF.

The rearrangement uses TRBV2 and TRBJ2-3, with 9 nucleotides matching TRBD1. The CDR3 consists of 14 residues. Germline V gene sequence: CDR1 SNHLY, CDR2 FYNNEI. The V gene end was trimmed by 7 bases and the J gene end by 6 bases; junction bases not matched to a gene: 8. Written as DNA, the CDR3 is TGTGCCAGCAATTACAGGGGGCGCGGGGATACGCAGTATTTT. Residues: CASNYRGRGDTQYF.

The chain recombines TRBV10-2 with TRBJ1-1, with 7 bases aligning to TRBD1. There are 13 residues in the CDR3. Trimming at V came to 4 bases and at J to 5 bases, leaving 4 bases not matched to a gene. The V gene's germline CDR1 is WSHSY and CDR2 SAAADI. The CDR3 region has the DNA TGCGCCAGCAGTGGACAGGGTTTGACTGAAGCTTTCTTT. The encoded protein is CASSGQGLTEAFF.

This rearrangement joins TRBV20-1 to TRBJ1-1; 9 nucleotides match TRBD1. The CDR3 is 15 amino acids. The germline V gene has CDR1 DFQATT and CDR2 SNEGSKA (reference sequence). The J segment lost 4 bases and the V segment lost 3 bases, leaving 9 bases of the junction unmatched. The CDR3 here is CSARGQGVGGTEAFF. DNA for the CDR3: TGCAGTGCTAGGGGACAGGGTGTGGGAGGCACTGAAGCTTTCTTT.

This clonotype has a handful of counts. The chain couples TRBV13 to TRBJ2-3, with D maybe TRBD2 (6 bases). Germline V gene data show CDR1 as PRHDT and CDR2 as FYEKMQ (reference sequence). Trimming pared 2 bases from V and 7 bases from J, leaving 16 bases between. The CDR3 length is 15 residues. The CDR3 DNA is TGTGCCAGCAGCTTAAATTTCGGGAGACCAAATACGCAGTATTTT. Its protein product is CASSLNFGRPNTQYF.

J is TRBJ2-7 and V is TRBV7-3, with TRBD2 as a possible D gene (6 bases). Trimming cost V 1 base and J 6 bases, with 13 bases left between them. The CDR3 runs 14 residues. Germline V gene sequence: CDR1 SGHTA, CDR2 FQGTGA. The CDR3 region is CASSLIHRGSEQYF. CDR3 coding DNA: TGTGCCAGCAGCTTAATTCATCGGGGGAGCGAGCAGTACTTC.

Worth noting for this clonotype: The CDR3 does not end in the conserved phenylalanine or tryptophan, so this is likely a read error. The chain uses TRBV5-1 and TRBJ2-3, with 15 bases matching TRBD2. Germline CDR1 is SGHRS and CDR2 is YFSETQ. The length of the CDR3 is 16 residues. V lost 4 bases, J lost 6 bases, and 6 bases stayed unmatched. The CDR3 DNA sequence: TGCGCCAGCAGCAGGGGACTAGCGGGAGGTGGCGATACGCAGTATTCT. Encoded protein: CASSRGLAGGGDTQYS.

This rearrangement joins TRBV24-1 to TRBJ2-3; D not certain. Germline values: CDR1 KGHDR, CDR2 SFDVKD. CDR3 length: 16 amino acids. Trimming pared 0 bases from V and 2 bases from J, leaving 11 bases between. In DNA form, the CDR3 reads TGTGCCACCAGTGATTTGCCCGGATCTAACACAGATACGCAGTATTTT. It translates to CATSDLPGSNTDTQYF.

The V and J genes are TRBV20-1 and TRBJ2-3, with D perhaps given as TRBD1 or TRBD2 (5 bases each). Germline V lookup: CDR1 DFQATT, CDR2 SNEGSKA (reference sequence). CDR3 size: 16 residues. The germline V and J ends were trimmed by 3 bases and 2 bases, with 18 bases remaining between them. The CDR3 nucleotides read TGCAGTGCTAGTGGGGACGGCTCCAGATCCACAGATACGCAGTATTTT. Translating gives CSASGDGSRSTDTQYF.

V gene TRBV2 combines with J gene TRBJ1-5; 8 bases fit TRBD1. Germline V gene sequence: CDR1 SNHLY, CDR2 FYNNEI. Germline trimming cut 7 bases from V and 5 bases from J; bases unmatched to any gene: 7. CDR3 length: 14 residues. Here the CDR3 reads CASTADRGHQPQHF. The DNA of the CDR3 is TGTGCCAGCACCGCCGACAGGGGACATCAGCCCCAGCATTTT.

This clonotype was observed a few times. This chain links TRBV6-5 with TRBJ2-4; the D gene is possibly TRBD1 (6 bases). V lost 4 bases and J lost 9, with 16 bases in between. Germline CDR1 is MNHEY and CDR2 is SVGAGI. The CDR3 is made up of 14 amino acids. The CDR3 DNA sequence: TGTGCCAGCAGTTCGGGTACAGGGTTGGGCATTCAGTACTTC. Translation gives CASSSGTGLGIQYF.

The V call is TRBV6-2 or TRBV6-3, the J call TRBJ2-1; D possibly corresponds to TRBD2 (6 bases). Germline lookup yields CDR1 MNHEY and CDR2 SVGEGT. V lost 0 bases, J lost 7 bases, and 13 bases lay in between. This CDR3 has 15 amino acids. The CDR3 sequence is CASSYSPNGRNEQFF. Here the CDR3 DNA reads TGTGCCAGCAGTTACTCCCCCAACGGGAGAAATGAGCAGTTCTTC.

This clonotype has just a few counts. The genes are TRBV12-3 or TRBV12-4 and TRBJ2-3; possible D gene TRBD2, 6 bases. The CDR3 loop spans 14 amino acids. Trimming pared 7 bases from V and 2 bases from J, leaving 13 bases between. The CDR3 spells CASKRSGLTDTQYF. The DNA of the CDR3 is TGTGCCAGCAAACGTAGCGGCCTCACAGATACGCAGTATTTT.

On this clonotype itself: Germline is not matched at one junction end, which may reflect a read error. The CDR3 loop is CASSQLYSYGDTF. The CDR3 DNA reads TGTGCCAGCAGCCAGCTGTACAGCTATGGCGACACCTTC. J is TRBJ1-2 and V is TRBV14; D gene ambiguous. The CDR3 contains 13 residues. Germline V gene data show CDR1 as SGHDN and CDR2 as FVKESK.

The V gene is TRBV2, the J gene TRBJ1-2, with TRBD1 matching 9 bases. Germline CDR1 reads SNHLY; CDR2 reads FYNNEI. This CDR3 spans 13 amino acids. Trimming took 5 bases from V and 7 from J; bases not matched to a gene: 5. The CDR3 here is CASSTGGRSGYTF. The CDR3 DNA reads TGTGCCAGCAGTACAGGGGGCAGAAGTGGCTACACCTTC.

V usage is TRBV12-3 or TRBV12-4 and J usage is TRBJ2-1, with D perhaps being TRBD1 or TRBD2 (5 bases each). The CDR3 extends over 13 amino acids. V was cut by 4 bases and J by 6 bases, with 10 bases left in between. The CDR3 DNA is TGTGCCAGCAGTTGGGGGATTCCCAATGAGCAGTTCTTC. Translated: CASSWGIPNEQFF.

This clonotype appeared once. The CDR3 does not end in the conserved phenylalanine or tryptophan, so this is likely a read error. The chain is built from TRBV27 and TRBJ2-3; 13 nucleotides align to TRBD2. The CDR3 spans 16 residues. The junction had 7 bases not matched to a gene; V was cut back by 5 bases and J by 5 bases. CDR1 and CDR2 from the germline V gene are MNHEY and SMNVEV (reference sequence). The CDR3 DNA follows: TGTGCCAGCAGTATACTAGCGGGAGGGCCCAAAGATACGCAGTATTAT. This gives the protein CASSILAGGPKDTQYY.